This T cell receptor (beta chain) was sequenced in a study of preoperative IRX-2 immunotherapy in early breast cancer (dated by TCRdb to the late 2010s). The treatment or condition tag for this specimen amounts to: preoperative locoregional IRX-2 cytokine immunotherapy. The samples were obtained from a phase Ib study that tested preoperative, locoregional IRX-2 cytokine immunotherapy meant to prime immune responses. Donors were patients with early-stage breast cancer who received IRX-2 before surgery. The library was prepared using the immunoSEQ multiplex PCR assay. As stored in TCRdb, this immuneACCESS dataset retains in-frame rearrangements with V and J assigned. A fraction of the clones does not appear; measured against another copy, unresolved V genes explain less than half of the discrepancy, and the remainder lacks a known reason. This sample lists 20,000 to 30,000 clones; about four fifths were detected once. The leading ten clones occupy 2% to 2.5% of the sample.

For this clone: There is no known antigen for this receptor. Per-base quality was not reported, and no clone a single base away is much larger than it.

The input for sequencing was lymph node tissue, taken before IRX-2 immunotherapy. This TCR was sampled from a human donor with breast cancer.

The CDR3 protein sequence reads: CASSDKGPSTDTQYF. The DNA sequence is TGTGCCAGCAGTGACAAAGGACCGAGCACAGATACGCAGTATTTT. The sequence links TRBV6-8 to TRBJ2-3, with the D gene uncertain. CDR1 and CDR2, per the germline V gene, are MNHGY and SAAAGT. Its CDR3 holds 15 amino acids, cysteine through phenylalanine. Just the 45-base CDR3 DNA is kept, in frame starting at base 1. The V end loses 5 bases and the J end loses 0 bases, and a stretch of 12 bases separates them.